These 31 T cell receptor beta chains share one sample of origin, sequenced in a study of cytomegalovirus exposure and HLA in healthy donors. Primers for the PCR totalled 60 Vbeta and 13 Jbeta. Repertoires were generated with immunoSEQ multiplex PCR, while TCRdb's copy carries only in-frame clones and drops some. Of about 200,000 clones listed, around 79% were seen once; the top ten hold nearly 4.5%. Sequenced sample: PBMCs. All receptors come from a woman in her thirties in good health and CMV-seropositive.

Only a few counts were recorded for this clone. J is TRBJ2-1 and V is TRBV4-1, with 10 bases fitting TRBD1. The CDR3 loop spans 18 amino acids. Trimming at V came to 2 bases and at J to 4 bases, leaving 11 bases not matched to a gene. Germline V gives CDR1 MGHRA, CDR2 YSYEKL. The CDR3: CASSQIPRPGQGYNEQFF. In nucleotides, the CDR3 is TGCGCCAGCAGCCAAATTCCCCGACCGGGACAGGGGTACAATGAGCAGTTCTTC.

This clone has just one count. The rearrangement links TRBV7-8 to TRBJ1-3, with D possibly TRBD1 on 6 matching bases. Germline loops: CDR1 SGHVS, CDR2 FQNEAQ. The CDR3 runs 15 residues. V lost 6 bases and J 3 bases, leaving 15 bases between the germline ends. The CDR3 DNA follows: TGTGCCAGCAGTCAGGGGAGGGTAAATGGAAACACCATATATTTT. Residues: CASSQGRVNGNTIYF.

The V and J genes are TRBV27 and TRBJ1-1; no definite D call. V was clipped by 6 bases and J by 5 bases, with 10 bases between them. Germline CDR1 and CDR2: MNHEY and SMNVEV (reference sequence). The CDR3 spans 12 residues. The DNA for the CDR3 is TGTGCCAGCAGGGCAGCGGGGACTGAAGCTTTCTTT. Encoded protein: CASRAAGTEAFF.

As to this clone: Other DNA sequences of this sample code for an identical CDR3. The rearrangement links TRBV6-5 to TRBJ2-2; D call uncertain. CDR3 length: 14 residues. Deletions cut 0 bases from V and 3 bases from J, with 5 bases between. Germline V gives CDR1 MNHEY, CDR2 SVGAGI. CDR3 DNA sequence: TGTGCCAGCAGTTACTCTTCCTACACCGGGGAGCTGTTTTTT. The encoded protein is CASSYSSYTGELFF.

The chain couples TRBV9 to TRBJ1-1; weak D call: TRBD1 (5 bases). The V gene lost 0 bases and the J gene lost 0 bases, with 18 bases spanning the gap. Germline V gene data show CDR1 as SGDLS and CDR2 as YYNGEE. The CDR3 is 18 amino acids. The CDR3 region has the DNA TGTGCCAGCAGCGTAGTAGTAGGGGTGCAGGCCATGAACACTGAAGCTTTCTTT. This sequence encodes CASSVVVGVQAMNTEAFF.

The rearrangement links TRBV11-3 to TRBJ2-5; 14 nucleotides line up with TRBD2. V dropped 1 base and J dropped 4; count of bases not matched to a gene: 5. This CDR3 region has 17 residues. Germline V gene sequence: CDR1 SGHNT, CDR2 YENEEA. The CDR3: CASSLGLAGGEGETQYF. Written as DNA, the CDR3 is TGTGCCAGCAGCTTAGGACTAGCGGGAGGGGAAGGAGAGACCCAGTACTTC.

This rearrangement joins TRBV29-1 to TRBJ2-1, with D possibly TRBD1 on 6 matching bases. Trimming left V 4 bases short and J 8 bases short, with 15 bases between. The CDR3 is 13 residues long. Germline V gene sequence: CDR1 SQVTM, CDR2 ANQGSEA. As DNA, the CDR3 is TGCAGCGTTGGCCTGTCAGGGGCGGATGAGCAGTTCTTC. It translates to CSVGLSGADEQFF.

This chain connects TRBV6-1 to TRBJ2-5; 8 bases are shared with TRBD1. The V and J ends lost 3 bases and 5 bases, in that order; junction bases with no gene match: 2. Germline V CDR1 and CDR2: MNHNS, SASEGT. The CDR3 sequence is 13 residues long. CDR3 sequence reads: CASSEQGAETQYF. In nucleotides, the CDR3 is TGTGCCAGCAGTGAGCAGGGGGCGGAGACCCAGTACTTC.

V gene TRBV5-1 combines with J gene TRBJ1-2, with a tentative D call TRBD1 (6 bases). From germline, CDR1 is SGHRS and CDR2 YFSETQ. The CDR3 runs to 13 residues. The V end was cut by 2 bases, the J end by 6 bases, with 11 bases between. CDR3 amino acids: CASSFPRGDGYTF. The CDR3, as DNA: TGCGCCAGCAGCTTTCCCAGGGGCGATGGCTACACCTTC. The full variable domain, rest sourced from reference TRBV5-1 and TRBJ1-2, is KAGVTQTPRYLIKTRGQQVTLSCSPISGHRSVSWYQQTPGQGLQFLFEYFSETQRNKGNFPGRFSGRQFSNSRSEMNVSTLELGDSALYLCASSFPRGDGYTFGSGTRLTVV.

This CDR3 reads CASSSGVGELFF. The CDR3 nucleotides are TGTGCCAGCAGCTCAGGGGTCGGGGAGCTGTTTTTT. This chain connects TRBV7-6 to TRBJ2-2; D perhaps matches TRBD1 (6 bases). Trimming left V 4 bases short and J 7 bases short, with 7 bases between. The CDR3 is 12 residues long. Germline CDR1 is SGHVS and CDR2 is FNYEAQ. The entire variable domain, with the rest obtained from reference TRBV7-6 and TRBJ2-2, is as follows: GAGVSQSPRYKVTKRGQDVALRCDPISGHVSLYWYRQALGQGPEFLTYFNYEAQQDKSGLPNDRFSAERPEGSISTLTIQRTEQRDSAMYRCASSSGVGELFFGEGSRLTVL.

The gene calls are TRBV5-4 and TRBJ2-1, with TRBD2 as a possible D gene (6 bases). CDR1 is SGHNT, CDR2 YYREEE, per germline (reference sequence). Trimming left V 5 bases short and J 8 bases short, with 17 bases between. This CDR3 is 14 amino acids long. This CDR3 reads CASSVAAGSDEQFF. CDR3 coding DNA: TGTGCCAGCAGTGTGGCCGCGGGGAGCGATGAGCAGTTCTTC. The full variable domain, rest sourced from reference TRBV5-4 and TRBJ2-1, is ETGVTQSPTHLIKTRGQQVTLRCSSQSGHNTVSWYQQALGQGPQFIFQYYREEENGRGNFPPRFSGLQFPNYSSELNVNALELDDSALYLCASSVAAGSDEQFFGPGTRLTVL.

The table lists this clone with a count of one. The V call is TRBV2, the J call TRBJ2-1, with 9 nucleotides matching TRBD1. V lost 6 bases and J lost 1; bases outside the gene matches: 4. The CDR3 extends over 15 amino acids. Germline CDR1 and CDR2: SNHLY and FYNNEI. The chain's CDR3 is CASRKGTGSYNEQFF. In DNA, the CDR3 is TGTGCCAGCAGGAAAGGGACAGGGTCCTACAATGAGCAGTTCTTC.

The chain's CDR3 is CSVRTGLDTGELFF. In DNA form, the CDR3 reads TGCAGCGTCCGGACAGGGTTGGACACCGGGGAGCTGTTTTTT. This sequence joins TRBV29-1 and TRBJ2-2, with 8 bases aligning to TRBD1. Germline assignment: CDR1 SQVTM and CDR2 ANQGSEA. Trimming cost V 6 bases and J 3 bases; bases outside gene matches: 6. The CDR3 is 14 residues long.

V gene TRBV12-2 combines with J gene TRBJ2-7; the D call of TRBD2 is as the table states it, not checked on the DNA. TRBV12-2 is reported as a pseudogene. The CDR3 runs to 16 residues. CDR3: CASRSPGGRADYKQYF. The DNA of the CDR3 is TGTGCAAGTCGCTCGCCCGGGGGGAGGGCCGACTACAAGCAGTACTTC.

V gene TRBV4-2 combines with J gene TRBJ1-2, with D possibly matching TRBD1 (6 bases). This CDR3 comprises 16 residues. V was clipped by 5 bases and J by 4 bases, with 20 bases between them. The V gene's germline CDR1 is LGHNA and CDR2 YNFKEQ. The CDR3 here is CASSGTGSQGLYGYTF. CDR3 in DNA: TGTGCCAGCAGCGGAACGGGGTCTCAGGGGCTCTATGGCTACACCTTC.

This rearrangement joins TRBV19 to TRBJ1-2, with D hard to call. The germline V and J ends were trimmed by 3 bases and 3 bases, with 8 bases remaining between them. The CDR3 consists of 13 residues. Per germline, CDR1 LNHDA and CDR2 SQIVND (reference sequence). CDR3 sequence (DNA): TGTGCCAGTAGTATTGTTTCCGACTATGGCTACACCTTC. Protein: CASSIVSDYGYTF.

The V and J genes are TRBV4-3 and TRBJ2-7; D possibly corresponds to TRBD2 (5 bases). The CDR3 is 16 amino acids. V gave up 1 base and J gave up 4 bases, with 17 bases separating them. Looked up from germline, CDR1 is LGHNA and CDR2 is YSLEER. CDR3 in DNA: TGCGCCAGCAGCCAAGTACGGGGAGAGGGCGATTACGAGCAGTACTTC. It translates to CASSQVRGEGDYEQYF.

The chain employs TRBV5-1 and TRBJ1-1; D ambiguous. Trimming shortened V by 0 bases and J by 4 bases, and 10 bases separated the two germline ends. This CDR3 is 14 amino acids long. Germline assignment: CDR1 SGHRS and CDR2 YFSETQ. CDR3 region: CASSLVGDPTEAFF. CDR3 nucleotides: TGCGCCAGCAGCTTGGTCGGAGACCCCACTGAAGCTTTCTTT.

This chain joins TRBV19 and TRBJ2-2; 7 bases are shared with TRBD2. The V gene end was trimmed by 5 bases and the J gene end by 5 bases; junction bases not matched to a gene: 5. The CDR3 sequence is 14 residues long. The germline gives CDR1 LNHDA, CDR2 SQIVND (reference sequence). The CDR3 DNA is TGTGCCAGTAGTTCAGAGGGAGGGACCGGGGAGCTGTTTTTT. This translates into CASSSEGGTGELFF.

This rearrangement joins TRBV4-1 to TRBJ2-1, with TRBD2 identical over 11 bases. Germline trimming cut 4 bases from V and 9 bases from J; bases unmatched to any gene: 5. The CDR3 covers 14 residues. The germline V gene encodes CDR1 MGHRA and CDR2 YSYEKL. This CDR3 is CASSLSGGGGEQFF. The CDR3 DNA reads TGCGCCAGCAGCCTTAGCGGGGGGGGCGGTGAGCAGTTCTTC.

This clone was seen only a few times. The CDR3 nucleotides are TGCAGCGTTGCCCACGGACAGGGGTCGGAGGGCTACACCTTC. Translation: CSVAHGQGSEGYTF. This chain connects TRBV29-1 to TRBJ1-2, with 9 bases identical to TRBD1. Trimming removed 4 bases from V and 8 bases from J; junction bases left unmatched: 11. The germline V gene has CDR1 SQVTM and CDR2 ANQGSEA. CDR3 size: 14 residues. Together with reference TRBV29-1 and TRBJ1-2, the CDR3 gives the full variable domain: SAVISQKPSRDICQRGTSLTIQCQVDSQVTMMFWYRQQPGQSLTLIATANQGSEATYESGFVIDKFPISRPNLTFSTLTVSNMSPEDSSIYLCSVAHGQGSEGYTFGSGTRLTVV.

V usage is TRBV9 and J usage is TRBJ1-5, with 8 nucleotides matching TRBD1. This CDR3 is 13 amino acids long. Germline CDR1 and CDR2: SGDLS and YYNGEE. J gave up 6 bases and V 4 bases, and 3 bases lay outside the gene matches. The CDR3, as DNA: TGTGCCAGCAGCCGACAGGGGAGTCAGCCCCAGCATTTT. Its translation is CASSRQGSQPQHF.

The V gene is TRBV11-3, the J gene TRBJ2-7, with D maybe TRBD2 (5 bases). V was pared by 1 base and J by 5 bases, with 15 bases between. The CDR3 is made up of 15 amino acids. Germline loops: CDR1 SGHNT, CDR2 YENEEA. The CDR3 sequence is CASSLVGLEGNEQYF. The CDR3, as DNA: TGTGCCAGCAGCTTAGTAGGGCTAGAGGGCAACGAGCAGTACTTC.

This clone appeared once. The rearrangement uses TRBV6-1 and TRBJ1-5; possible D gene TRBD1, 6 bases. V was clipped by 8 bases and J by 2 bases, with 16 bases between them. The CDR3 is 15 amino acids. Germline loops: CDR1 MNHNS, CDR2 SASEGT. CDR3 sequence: CASVLQGNGNQPQHF. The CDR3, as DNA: TGTGCCAGCGTCCTACAGGGTAACGGCAATCAGCCCCAGCATTTT.

CDR3 nucleotide sequence: TGTGCCATCAGTGAGTCGGGACAGGGTCGCGTAGCTTTCTTT. Encoded protein: CAISESGQGRVAFF. V is TRBV10-3 and J is TRBJ1-1, with 9 bases fitting TRBD1. The J segment lost 10 bases and the V segment lost 0 bases, leaving 6 bases of the junction unmatched. The germline V gene has CDR1 ENHRY and CDR2 SYGVKD. This CDR3 is 14 amino acids long.

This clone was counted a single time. The CDR3: CASSTGIYSNQPQHF. In nucleotides, the CDR3 is TGCGCCAGCAGTACAGGAATCTATAGCAATCAGCCCCAGCATTTT. The V call is TRBV10-2, the J call TRBJ1-5; the D gene is possibly TRBD1 (5 bases). The germline CDR1 and CDR2 sequences are WSHSY and SAAADI. The CDR3 spans 15 residues. Trimming pared 5 bases from V and 0 bases from J, leaving 11 bases between.

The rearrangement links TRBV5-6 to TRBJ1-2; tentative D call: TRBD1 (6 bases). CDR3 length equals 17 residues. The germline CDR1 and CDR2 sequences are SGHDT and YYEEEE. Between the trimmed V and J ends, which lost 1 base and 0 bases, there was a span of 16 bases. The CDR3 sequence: CASSLYTGWRANYGYTF. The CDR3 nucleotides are TGTGCCAGCAGCTTGTACACAGGGTGGAGAGCTAACTATGGCTACACCTTC.

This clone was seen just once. The chain's CDR3 is CASSLNSGRRVWNEQFF. DNA of the CDR3: TGTGCCAGCAGCTTAAATAGCGGGAGGCGGGTTTGGAATGAGCAGTTCTTC. The J gene is TRBJ2-1, the V gene TRBV11-2; 10 bases fit TRBD2. The germline CDR1 and CDR2 sequences are SGHAT and FQNNGV. The V and J ends lost 2 bases and 7 bases, in that order; junction bases with no gene match: 11. There are 17 residues in the CDR3. The entire variable domain, with the rest obtained from reference TRBV11-2 and TRBJ2-1, is as follows: EAGVAQSPRYKIIEKRQSVAFWCNPISGHATLYWYQQILGQGPKLLIQFQNNGVVDDSQLPKDRFSAERLKGVDSTLKIQPAKLEDSAVYLCASSLNSGRRVWNEQFFGPGTRLTVL.

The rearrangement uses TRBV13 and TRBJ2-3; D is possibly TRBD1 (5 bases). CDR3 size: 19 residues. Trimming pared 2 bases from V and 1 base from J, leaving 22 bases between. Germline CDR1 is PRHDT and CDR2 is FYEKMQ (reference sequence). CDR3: CASSLRGHSGDWGTDTQYF. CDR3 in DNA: TGTGCCAGCAGCTTAAGGGGTCATTCTGGGGATTGGGGCACAGATACGCAGTATTTT.

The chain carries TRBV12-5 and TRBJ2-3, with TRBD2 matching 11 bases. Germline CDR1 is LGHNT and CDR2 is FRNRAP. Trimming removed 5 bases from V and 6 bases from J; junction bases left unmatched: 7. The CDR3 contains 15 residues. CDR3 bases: TGTGCTAGTGGTCGACGGACTAGCGGGTTGGATACGCAGTATTTT. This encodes CASGRRTSGLDTQYF.

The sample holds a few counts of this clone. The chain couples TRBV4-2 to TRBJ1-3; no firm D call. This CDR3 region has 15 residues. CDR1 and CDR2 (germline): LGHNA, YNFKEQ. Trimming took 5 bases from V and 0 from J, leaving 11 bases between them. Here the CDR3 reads CASSNLQFSGNTIYF. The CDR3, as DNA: TGTGCCAGCAGCAACTTACAGTTCTCTGGAAACACCATATATTTT.